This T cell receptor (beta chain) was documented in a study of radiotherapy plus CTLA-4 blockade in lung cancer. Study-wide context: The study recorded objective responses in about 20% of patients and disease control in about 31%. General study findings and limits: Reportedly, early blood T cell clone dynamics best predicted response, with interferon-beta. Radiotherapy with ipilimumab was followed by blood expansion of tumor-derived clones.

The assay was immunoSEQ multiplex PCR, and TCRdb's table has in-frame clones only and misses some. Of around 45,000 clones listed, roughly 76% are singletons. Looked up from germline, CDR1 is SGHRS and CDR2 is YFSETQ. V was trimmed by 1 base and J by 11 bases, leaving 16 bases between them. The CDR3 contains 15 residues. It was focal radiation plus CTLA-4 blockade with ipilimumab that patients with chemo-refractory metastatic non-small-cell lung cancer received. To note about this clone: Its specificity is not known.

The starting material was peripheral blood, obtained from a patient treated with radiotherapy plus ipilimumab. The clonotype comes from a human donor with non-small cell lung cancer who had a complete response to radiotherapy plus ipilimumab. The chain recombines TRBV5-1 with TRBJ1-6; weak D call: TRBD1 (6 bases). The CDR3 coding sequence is TGCGCCAGCAGCTTGTCCTCACAGGGCTTGACACCCCTCCACTTT. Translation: CASSLSSQGLTPLHF.